This TCR beta chain was obtained from a study of cytomegalovirus exposure and HLA in healthy donors. Overall study findings and caveats: Across HLA loci, a later analysis found differing TCR association rates, with DRB1 most and HLA-C fewest. Only CMV serostatus was available as immune exposure information.

This clone turned up a few times. No antigen is known for it. The CDR3 has 15 amino acids. V was shortened by 5 bases and J by 3 bases, with 14 bases between the two germline ends. Germline CDR1 MDHEN, CDR2 SYDVKM. Both 60 Vbeta primers and 13 Jbeta primers went into the PCR. Profiling relied on immunoSEQ multiplex PCR, and the TCRdb table lists in-frame clones only, not all of them. The sample holds over 90,000 clones, approximately 72% seen once. The chain joins TRBV28 to TRBJ2-4, with D perhaps matching TRBD1 (6 bases). This receptor was identified in a female donor in good health and CMV-seropositive. Sequencing was carried out using PBMCs. The CDR3 region has the DNA TGTGCCAGCAGTCCAGGGGATGAGGACAAAAACATTCAGTACTTC. This encodes CASSPGDEDKNIQYF.